The clone carrying this T cell receptor beta chain has a handful of counts. Its specificity is not known. The data are from a study of T cells after yellow fever vaccination. On the study more broadly: Fractions of limited cellularity were prepared by means of SMART-Seq v4 Ultra Low Input. Study-level findings and limits: A large majority of primary-vaccination clones showed up again after the booster (approximately 95% CD4, almost 90% CD8). Clonotypes shared by both compartments, CD4 and CD8, made up a small share.

UMIs and a universal primer site were added when TCR cDNA was made by 5'RACE template switching. TCRdb reprocessed the 5' RACE reads with MiXCR, giving one entry per CDR3 protein. The sample gives 300,000 to 450,000 distinct CDR3 sequences, over 5% of which show up once; approximately 15% is in the top ten. Trimming took 0 bases from V and 3 from J, leaving 15 bases between them. Germline loops: CDR1 MNHEY, CDR2 SVGEGT. This CDR3 is 16 amino acids long. Here the sequenced sample was PBMCs, taken 5 days after the yellow fever booster vaccination. This clonotype was sampled from a man in his thirties or forties who received the YFV17D yellow fever vaccine. This sequence joins TRBV6-2 or TRBV6-3 and TRBJ2-7; perhaps TRBD1 as D (5 bases). The CDR3 spells CASSYSPDRLGYEQYF. The CDR3 DNA is TGTGCCAGCAGTTACTCTCCCGACAGATTGGGCTACGAGCAGTACTTC.